The 29 T cell receptor beta chains below were found in one sample sequenced in a study of T cells after yellow fever vaccination. TCRdb fed the 5' RACE reads into MiXCR, producing one record per CDR3 protein. Of nearly 300,000 distinct CDR3 sequences in the sample, 8.5% to 10% were seen once. This specimen consisted of CD4+ T cells sorted from PBMCs, obtained 5 days after the yellow fever booster vaccination. These receptors were taken from a man aged 18-30 years who received the YFV17D yellow fever vaccine.

In this sample, this clonotype turned up a few times. V is TRBV5-1 and J is TRBJ1-2; D remains ambiguous. Germline CDR1 reads SGHRS; CDR2 reads YFSETQ. CDR3 length: 13 residues. V was cut by 0 bases and J by 8 bases, with 11 bases left in between. This CDR3 reads CASSLVDIEGYTF. The CDR3 region has the DNA TGCGCCAGCAGCTTGGTTGACATCGAGGGCTACACCTTC.

Only a few counts were recorded for this clonotype. CDR3 residues: CASIPGARAGGYTF. The CDR3 bases are TGTGCCAGCATTCCCGGGGCCAGGGCAGGCGGCTACACCTTC. The V gene is TRBV28, the J gene TRBJ1-2; D perhaps matches TRBD1 (5 bases). This CDR3 has 14 residues. The germline CDR1 and CDR2 sequences are MDHEN and SYDVKM. V was shortened by 7 bases and J by 8 bases, with 20 bases between the two germline ends.

In this sample, this clonotype turned up a few times. The rearrangement joins TRBV12-3 or TRBV12-4 to TRBJ1-1; 8 bases are a match to TRBD1. The junction had 10 bases not matched to a gene; V was cut back by 7 bases and J by 3 bases. The CDR3 runs to 15 residues. CDR3 loop: CASIIGQGWDTEAFF. The CDR3 region has the DNA TGTGCCAGCATTATCGGACAGGGATGGGACACTGAAGCTTTCTTT.

V is TRBV30 and J is TRBJ2-1, with D perhaps matching TRBD1 (6 bases). Between the trimmed V and J ends, which lost 5 bases and 4 bases, there was a span of 12 bases. From germline, CDR1 is GTSNPN and CDR2 SVGIG (reference sequence). The CDR3 has 13 amino acids. The chain's CDR3 is CAWSRGTYNEQFF. The DNA for the CDR3 is TGTGCCTGGTCAAGGGGGACATACAATGAGCAGTTCTTC.

The table lists this clonotype with many counts. This sequence joins TRBV12-3 or TRBV12-4 and TRBJ1-4; 7 bases align to TRBD1. The CDR3 is made up of 18 amino acids. The J segment lost 4 bases and the V segment lost 8 bases, leaving 19 bases of the junction unmatched. The CDR3 reads CASGKGTDPFRINEKLFF. The CDR3 DNA sequence: TGTGCCAGCGGGAAAGGGACAGATCCCTTTCGAATTAATGAAAAACTGTTTTTT.

This clonotype showed up just a few times. The chain employs TRBV5-1 and TRBJ1-2, with 9 positions matching TRBD1. This CDR3 comprises 14 residues. The junction had 6 bases not matched to a gene; V was cut back by 7 bases and J by 2 bases. Germline V gene data show CDR1 as SGHRS and CDR2 as YFSETQ. This chain's CDR3 is CASGIQGANYGYTF. Here the CDR3 DNA reads TGCGCCAGCGGAATACAGGGGGCGAACTATGGCTACACCTTC.

The V gene is TRBV20-1, the J gene TRBJ2-1, with D possibly matching TRBD2 (6 bases). The germline CDR1 and CDR2 sequences are DFQATT and SNEGSKA (reference sequence). CDR3 length: 14 amino acids. Trimming removed 5 bases from V and 0 bases from J, with 11 bases in between. In DNA, the CDR3 is TGCAGTGCTGGGGGACTTGCCTCCTACAATGAGCAGTTCTTC. Protein sequence: CSAGGLASYNEQFF.

This clonotype was picked up a small number of times. This chain uses TRBV3-1 with TRBJ1-4, with TRBD1 as a possible D gene (6 bases). Trimming removed 1 base from V and 7 bases from J, with 10 bases in between. Per the germline V gene, CDR1 is LGHDT and CDR2 is YNNKEL (reference sequence). The CDR3 is 14 amino acids. The CDR3 sequence is CASSQGGHGEKLFF. The DNA for the CDR3 is TGTGCCAGCAGCCAAGGGGGGCACGGTGAAAAACTGTTTTTT.

In this sample, this clonotype turned up a few times. The rearrangement joins TRBV7-2 to TRBJ2-5; 13 bases are shared with TRBD2. The CDR3 has 15 residues. V gave up 5 bases and J gave up 4 bases; unmatched junction bases: 4. Looked up from germline, CDR1 is SGHTA and CDR2 is FQGNSA. The CDR3 sequence is CASSRLAGGGETQYF. The CDR3 DNA reads TGTGCCAGCAGCCGACTAGCGGGGGGTGGAGAGACCCAGTACTTC.

This clonotype was recorded a few times. V and J are TRBV6-5 and TRBJ1-1; 10 bases map to TRBD1. With V trimmed by 6 bases and J by 6 bases, 10 bases remained unmatched. Germline CDR1 and CDR2: MNHEY and SVGAGI. The CDR3 spans 15 residues. The chain's CDR3 is CASRSGQGGSAEAFF. The DNA of the CDR3 is TGTGCCAGCAGATCCGGACAGGGGGGAAGCGCTGAAGCTTTCTTT.

This clonotype has a handful of counts. V gene TRBV5-1 combines with J gene TRBJ2-3; D gene uncertain. The CDR3 runs 14 residues. V lost 3 bases, J lost 1 base, and 9 bases lay in between. Germline V CDR1 and CDR2: SGHRS, YFSETQ. CDR3 protein: CASSSISGTDTQYF. Here the CDR3 DNA reads TGCGCCAGCAGCTCGATCAGCGGCACAGATACGCAGTATTTT.

The V call is TRBV12-5, the J call TRBJ1-4; tentative D call: TRBD1 (6 bases). Germline-derived CDR1 and CDR2 are LGHNT and FRNRAP. V lost 0 bases to trimming and J lost 8 bases, with 16 bases between them. The CDR3 loop spans 16 amino acids. The CDR3 coding sequence is TGTGCTAGTGGTTTGGTACGCCCCCAGGGGATGGAAAAACTGTTTTTT. This translates into CASGLVRPQGMEKLFF.

This clonotype was counted a few times. The CDR3 loop reads CASSFRGGPYNEQFF. The CDR3 coding sequence is TGTGCCAGCAGCTTCCGCGGGGGGCCCTACAATGAGCAGTTCTTC. The chain has TRBV7-9 and TRBJ2-1; 8 bases are shared with TRBD2. The CDR3 has 15 residues. Trimming cost V 3 bases and J 2 bases; bases outside gene matches: 3. Looked up from germline, CDR1 is SEHNR and CDR2 is FQNEAQ (reference sequence). The full variable domain, completed using reference TRBV7-9 and TRBJ2-1, is DTGVSQNPRHKITKRGQNVTFRCDPISEHNRLYWYRQTLGQGPEFLTYFQNEAQLEKSRLLSDRFSAERPKGSFSTLEIQRTEQGDSAMYLCASSFRGGPYNEQFFGPGTRLTVL.

This clonotype showed up just a few times. The rearrangement links TRBV3-1 to TRBJ2-4; perhaps TRBD1 as D (5 bases). Germline values: CDR1 LGHDT, CDR2 YNNKEL (reference sequence). The CDR3 extends over 16 amino acids. V shed 1 base and J shed 7 bases, with 17 bases lying between them. In nucleotides, the CDR3 is TGTGCCAGCAGCCAAGCCCAGGGTCGTCTTTTCAACATTCAGTACTTC. Translation: CASSQAQGRLFNIQYF. Filled out from reference TRBV3-1 and TRBJ2-4, the complete variable domain reads DTAVSQTPKYLVTQMGNDKSIKCEQNLGHDTMYWYKQDSKKFLKIMFSYNNKELIINETVPNRFSPKSPDKAHLNLHINSLELGDSAVYFCASSQAQGRLFNIQYFGAGTRLSVL.

The chain employs TRBV3-1 and TRBJ2-2, with 10 bases lining up with TRBD2. Germline lookup yields CDR1 LGHDT and CDR2 YNNKEL (reference sequence). The V and J ends lost 4 bases and 6 bases, in that order; junction bases with no gene match: 8. CDR3 size: 16 residues. CDR3 in DNA: TGTGCCAGCAGCCCCCCCAGCGGGGGGGCTGCCGGGGAGCTGTTTTTT. Translation gives CASSPPSGGAAGELFF.

This clonotype was detected ten times or more. CDR3 sequence (DNA): TGCAGCGCAGCGGGACAGTCTGCCTCCTACGAGCAGTACTTC. Protein sequence: CSAAGQSASYEQYF. The rearrangement uses TRBV29-1 and TRBJ2-7; D might be TRBD1 or TRBD2, each matching 7 bases. V was cut by 7 bases and J by 0 bases, with 16 bases left in between. This CDR3 contains 14 residues. CDR1 SQVTM and CDR2 ANQGSEA come from the germline V gene.

This clonotype was observed at least ten times. This sequence joins TRBV5-1 and TRBJ2-3; D not resolved. The CDR3 length is 15 residues. Germline CDR1 reads SGHRS; CDR2 reads YFSETQ. V shed 0 bases and J shed 4 bases, with 12 bases lying between them. The CDR3, as DNA: TGCGCCAGCAGCTTGGGGGATCCCAGCTCAGATACGCAGTATTTT. This translates into CASSLGDPSSDTQYF. Combining the CDR3 with reference TRBV5-1 and TRBJ2-3 gives the whole variable domain KAGVTQTPRYLIKTRGQQVTLSCSPISGHRSVSWYQQTPGQGLQFLFEYFSETQRNKGNFPGRFSGRQFSNSRSEMNVSTLELGDSALYLCASSLGDPSSDTQYFGPGTRLTVL.

The J gene is TRBJ2-1, the V gene TRBV2; D may be TRBD1 or TRBD2 (5 bases each). The CDR3 is made up of 12 amino acids. Per the germline V gene, CDR1 is SNHLY and CDR2 is FYNNEI. V dropped 7 bases and J dropped 10 bases, with 14 bases sitting between them. Here the CDR3 DNA reads TGTGCCAGCACCATGGGGCCGGGGGAGCAGTTCTTC. Its protein product is CASTMGPGEQFF.

The CDR3: CASSPSVGRDQPQHF. In DNA, the CDR3 is TGTGCCAGCAGCCCGTCGGTTGGGCGAGATCAGCCCCAGCATTTT. V usage is TRBV7-2 and J usage is TRBJ1-5, with D unresolved. CDR1 SGHTA and CDR2 FQGNSA come from the germline V gene. Trimming pared 5 bases from V and 5 bases from J, leaving 16 bases between. The CDR3 has 15 amino acids.

The chain couples TRBV15 to TRBJ1-1, with a weak D call TRBD1 (6 bases). The germline V gene has CDR1 LNHNV and CDR2 YYDKDF (reference sequence). The CDR3 length is 16 residues. Trimming removed 2 bases at V and 1 base at J, with 14 bases between. CDR3 coding DNA: TGTGCCACCAGCAGAACCGAGGGGGTGGCGAACACTGAAGCTTTCTTT. Protein sequence: CATSRTEGVANTEAFF.

This clonotype was detected only a few times. The rearrangement links TRBV5-1 to TRBJ2-1; 9 bases align to TRBD2. V lost 4 bases and J lost 5; bases outside the gene matches: 10. The CDR3 spans 16 residues. Germline-derived CDR1 and CDR2 are SGHRS and YFSETQ. The CDR3: CASSRGAGGVDNEQFF. CDR3 nucleotide sequence: TGCGCCAGCAGCCGAGGCGCGGGGGGGGTGGACAATGAGCAGTTCTTC.

This clonotype was picked up many times. The chain joins TRBV7-9 to TRBJ2-1; unclear D gene. Trimming pared 5 bases from V and 5 bases from J, leaving 13 bases between. The CDR3 is 14 residues long. Germline loops: CDR1 SEHNR, CDR2 FQNEAQ (reference sequence). This chain's CDR3 is CASSPSGVDNEQFF. In DNA form, the CDR3 reads TGTGCCAGCAGCCCCAGTGGGGTGGACAATGAGCAGTTCTTC.

The chain has TRBV19 and TRBJ1-6; D uncertain. The V gene's germline CDR1 is LNHDA and CDR2 SQIVND (reference sequence). Between the trimmed V and J ends, which lost 4 bases and 10 bases, there was a span of 14 bases. This CDR3 is built from 14 residues. CDR3 residues: CASSKATAESPLHF. CDR3 coding DNA: TGTGCCAGTAGTAAGGCTACGGCCGAATCACCCCTCCACTTT.

This chain joins TRBV7-2 and TRBJ2-3; no reliable D call. Trimming pared 2 bases from V and 0 bases from J, leaving 15 bases between. This CDR3 is built from 17 residues. From germline, CDR1 is SGHTA and CDR2 FQGNSA. The CDR3 bases are TGTGCCAGCAGCTTACGCCTGGCGGTGACTAGCACAGATACGCAGTATTTT. This encodes CASSLRLAVTSTDTQYF.

The rearrangement uses TRBV4-1 and TRBJ2-3; a possible D gene is TRBD2 (5 bases). The ends were cut back, 0 bases at V and 1 base at J, with 8 bases in the middle. The CDR3 has 15 residues. Germline V lookup: CDR1 MGHRA, CDR2 YSYEKL. CDR3 bases: TGCGCCAGCAGCCAAGATACGAGGGGCACAGATACGCAGTATTTT. Protein sequence: CASSQDTRGTDTQYF.

This clonotype appeared a few times. The CDR3 region has the DNA TGTGCCAGCAGCCAAGCTGCTAGCGGGGGTAGCACAGATACGCAGTATTTT. This encodes CASSQAASGGSTDTQYF. V is TRBV4-2 and J is TRBJ2-3; 10 bases fit TRBD2. The CDR3 sequence is 17 residues long. The trim removed 1 base at V and 0 bases at J, leaving 4 bases unmatched. Per the germline V gene, CDR1 is LGHNA and CDR2 is YNFKEQ.

J is TRBJ1-1 and V is TRBV12-3 or TRBV12-4, with 7 bases matching TRBD1. CDR3 length equals 11 residues. V lost 3 bases, J lost 9 bases, and 1 base stayed unmatched. CDR3 in amino acids: CASSLGQQAFF. In DNA form, the CDR3 reads TGTGCCAGCAGTTTGGGACAGCAAGCTTTCTTT.

V and J are TRBV29-1 and TRBJ2-5; possibly TRBD2 for D (6 bases). Germline V CDR1 and CDR2: SQVTM, ANQGSEA. CDR3 length: 13 amino acids. V lost 4 bases and J lost 8, with 17 bases in between. CDR3 residues: CSVGEDSYGTQYF. The CDR3 region has the DNA TGCAGCGTTGGGGAGGACTCCTATGGAACCCAGTACTTC.

The chain uses TRBV12-3 or TRBV12-4 and TRBJ2-5; no definite D call. The CDR3 sequence is 14 residues long. The V and J ends lost 6 bases and 4 bases respectively, with 15 bases between them. The CDR3: CASSLTGPSETQYF. In DNA form, the CDR3 reads TGTGCCAGCAGCCTGACCGGGCCCTCAGAGACCCAGTACTTC.